A single sample is the source of the 32 T cell receptor beta chains below, sequenced in a study of regulatory T cells in long-lasting Graves disease. This sample's time point: newly diagnosed GD, antithyroid drugs for less than 3 months. Extracted PBMC RNA gave rise to the TCR library. In building TCR beta libraries, iRepertoire HTBI primers were used together with Arm-PCR of CDR3 regions. TCRdb ran MiXCR on the multiplex PCR reads and lists one entry per CDR3 protein. The sample has about 540,000 distinct CDR3 sequences; approximately 12% are singletons. This sample also belongs to another study, concerning T cells in Graves' hyperthyroidism and ophthalmopathy.

The sample was peripheral blood mononuclear cells (PBMCs), taken at new diagnosis, from a patient treated with antithyroid drugs. Receptors originate from a man between 25 and 39 years old with Graves disease.

This clonotype has a count of ten or more. The gene calls are TRBV11-2 and TRBJ1-2; D might be TRBD1 (5 bases). The CDR3 loop spans 15 amino acids. Germline assignment: CDR1 SGHAT and CDR2 FQNNGV. The germline V and J ends were trimmed by 5 bases and 5 bases, with 18 bases remaining between them. CDR3 in DNA: TGTGCCAGCAGCCTGGGGACGGCGAGAAATTATGGCTACACCTTC. Encoded protein: CASSLGTARNYGYTF.

On this clonotype: The junction shows a germline mismatch at one end, possibly a read error. The rearrangement joins TRBV13 to TRBJ2-3, with TRBD2 matching 13 bases. Per germline, CDR1 PRHDT and CDR2 FYEKMQ (reference sequence). The CDR3 is 12 residues long. The CDR3 bases are TGTGCCAGCAGTAGACTAGCGGGAGGCTTTGATTTT. Amino acid sequence: CASSRLAGGFDF.

This clonotype was seen a handful of times. The chain links TRBV7-9 to TRBJ1-1; no clear D gene. The CDR3 consists of 12 residues. Trimming left V 2 bases short and J 7 bases short, with 8 bases between. Germline lookup yields CDR1 SEHNR and CDR2 FQNEAQ (reference sequence). CDR3 sequence: CASSLYGDEAFF. Here the CDR3 DNA reads TGTGCCAGCAGCTTATATGGGGATGAAGCTTTCTTT.

This clonotype was recorded at least ten times. The chain recombines TRBV27 with TRBJ2-3; tentatively, D is TRBD1 (6 bases). Germline V CDR1 and CDR2: MNHEY, SMNVEV (reference sequence). The length of the CDR3 is 13 residues. Trimming left V 8 bases short and J 1 base short, with 10 bases between. This CDR3 reads CASGGSRTDTQYF. The CDR3 region has the DNA TGTGCCAGCGGGGGCAGTCGCACAGATACGCAGTATTTT.

Comment on this clonotype: The CDR3 carries no conserved terminal phenylalanine or tryptophan, so it likely arises from a read error. The chain uses TRBV7-9 and TRBJ2-1; D not certain. V was pared by 3 bases and J by 2 bases, with 5 bases between. The CDR3 is made up of 13 amino acids. Per the germline V gene, CDR1 is SEHNR and CDR2 is FQNEAQ (reference sequence). The CDR3: CASSFTPYNEQFL. DNA for the CDR3: TGTGCCAGCAGCTTTACACCCTACAATGAGCAGTTCCTC.

This clonotype occurred a few times. The V call is TRBV19, the J call TRBJ2-5; no clear D. Trimming cost V 8 bases and J 5 bases, with 21 bases left between them. The CDR3 spans 15 residues. Germline assignment: CDR1 LNHDA and CDR2 SQIVND (reference sequence). The DNA of the CDR3 is TGTGCCAGTTCACGGACGGCCGTCGGTGTGGAGACCCAGTACTTC. This codes for CASSRTAVGVETQYF.

This clonotype was seen many times. This chain connects TRBV20-1 to TRBJ2-7; 10 nucleotides match TRBD2. Looked up from germline, CDR1 is DFQATT and CDR2 is SNEGSKA (reference sequence). J gave up 5 bases and V 4 bases, and 8 bases lay outside the gene matches. This CDR3 region has 14 residues. The CDR3 nucleotides are TGCAGTGCTATCCCCCTAGCGGGAGTCGACGAGCAGTACTTC. Translating gives CSAIPLAGVDEQYF.

This clonotype was seen a handful of times. V usage is TRBV30 and J usage is TRBJ1-5; TRBD1 is a possible D gene (5 bases). This CDR3 is built from 15 residues. The germline gives CDR1 GTSNPN, CDR2 SVGIG (reference sequence). Trimming left V 2 bases short and J 1 base short, with 12 bases between. CDR3 DNA: TGTGCCTGGAGTCTTGGGGGATACAGCAATCAGCCCCAGCATTTT. Residues: CAWSLGGYSNQPQHF.

This clonotype occurred many times. The rearrangement uses TRBV20-1 and TRBJ2-1; the match to TRBD2 covers 11 bases. Losses at the gene ends were 6 bases for V and 7 bases for J; bases not matched to a gene: 5. CDR1 DFQATT and CDR2 SNEGSKA come from the germline V gene (reference sequence). The CDR3 runs to 13 residues. The CDR3 region is CSARLAGMNEQFF. The CDR3 DNA reads as TGCAGTGCAAGACTAGCGGGAATGAATGAGCAGTTCTTC.

This clonotype was picked up many times. V and J are TRBV24-1 and TRBJ1-1; weak D call: TRBD1 (6 bases). Per germline, CDR1 KGHDR and CDR2 SFDVKD. This CDR3 contains 13 residues. In DNA form, the CDR3 reads TGTGCGGTAGAGGGGGGCGCGGGAACTGAAGCTTTCTTT. Its protein product is CAVEGGAGTEAFF.

Ten or more counts support this clonotype. The rearrangement joins TRBV12-3 or TRBV12-4 to TRBJ1-2; D is unresolved. There are 11 residues in the CDR3. The V end was cut by 4 bases, the J end by 6 bases, with 6 bases between. This CDR3 reads CASSWANGYTF. CDR3 nucleotides: TGTGCCAGCAGTTGGGCGAATGGCTACACCTTC.

This clonotype was seen ten or more times. This chain connects TRBV29-1 to TRBJ1-3; D gene unclear. Germline-derived CDR1 and CDR2 are SQVTM and ANQGSEA. This CDR3 contains 13 residues. V gave up 6 bases and J gave up 4 bases, with 13 bases separating them. CDR3 DNA sequence: TGCAGCGTCCCCGGCCCAGCGGGAAACACCATATATTTT. Amino acid sequence: CSVPGPAGNTIYF.

This clonotype was seen at least ten times. The J gene is TRBJ2-7, the V gene TRBV15; D ambiguous. The CDR3 runs to 14 residues. The germline V gene encodes CDR1 LNHNV and CDR2 YYDKDF (reference sequence). V dropped 5 bases and J dropped 1 base, with 12 bases sitting between them. In DNA form, the CDR3 reads TGTGCCACCAGCGTCCTGGACGCTTCCTACGAGCAGTACTTC. The encoded protein is CATSVLDASYEQYF.

This clonotype has ten or more counts. The chain carries TRBV6-2 or TRBV6-3 and TRBJ1-2; D uncertain. The CDR3 is 14 amino acids. Germline V gene sequence: CDR1 MNHEY, CDR2 SVGEGT. Trimming cost V 5 bases and J 8 bases, with 18 bases left between them. CDR3 loop: CASSTPIEGEGYTF. The DNA of the CDR3 is TGTGCCAGCAGTACCCCGATAGAGGGAGAGGGCTACACCTTC.

This clonotype appeared many times. The V and J genes are TRBV7-9 and TRBJ2-7; possibly TRBD1 or TRBD2 for D (5 bases each). Trimming shortened V by 2 bases and J by 2 bases, and 10 bases separated the two germline ends. Per germline, CDR1 SEHNR and CDR2 FQNEAQ (reference sequence). CDR3 length: 14 amino acids. The CDR3 protein is CASSLTGGTYEQYF. CDR3 in DNA: TGTGCCAGCAGCTTAACTGGGGGAACCTACGAGCAGTACTTC.

This clonotype was counted ten times or more. The chain recombines TRBV7-3 with TRBJ1-5; TRBD1 agrees at 7 bases. CDR3 length equals 14 residues. V gave up 4 bases and J gave up 3 bases; unmatched junction bases: 3. Per the germline V gene, CDR1 is SGHTA and CDR2 is FQGTGA. The chain's CDR3 is CASSYGTDNQPQHF. CDR3 nucleotide sequence: TGTGCCAGCAGCTACGGGACAGACAATCAGCCCCAGCATTTT.

This clonotype appeared many times. This rearrangement joins TRBV27 to TRBJ2-4; 11 bases fit TRBD2. The length of the CDR3 is 17 residues. The V segment lost 2 bases and the J segment 8 bases; nucleotides outside the gene matches: 11. Germline CDR1 is MNHEY and CDR2 is SMNVEV (reference sequence). The CDR3 DNA sequence: TGTGCCAGCAGTTTAAGGGGACTAGCGGAGCTAGGGGACATTCAGTACTTC. Translating gives CASSLRGLAELGDIQYF.

This clonotype was found a few times. The chain has TRBV5-5 and TRBJ2-1; D remains ambiguous. V lost 2 bases and J lost 0, with 9 bases in between. The CDR3 has 15 amino acids. In germline, CDR1 is SGHKS, CDR2 YYEKEE (reference sequence). Written as DNA, the CDR3 is TGTGCCAGCAGCTTAAGTCAGAGCTCCTACAATGAGCAGTTCTTC. Its protein is CASSLSQSSYNEQFF.

Many counts were recorded for this clonotype. The chain joins TRBV27 to TRBJ1-5, with unresolved D. Trimming left V 2 bases short and J 0 bases short, with 8 bases between. CDR1 is MNHEY and CDR2 is SMNVEV in the germline V gene (reference sequence). The CDR3 runs 15 residues. The CDR3 spells CASSLARNSNQPQHF. The CDR3 DNA is TGTGCCAGCAGTTTAGCTCGGAATAGCAATCAGCCCCAGCATTTT.

This clonotype was counted ten times or more. The rearrangement uses TRBV10-2 and TRBJ1-2, with a weak D call TRBD1 (6 bases). The germline V gene has CDR1 WSHSY and CDR2 SAAADI. There are 14 residues in the CDR3. Trimming took off 6 bases at V and 4 bases at J, with 15 bases between the two ends. Written as DNA, the CDR3 is TGCGCCAGCAGACCGGACAGTCCCGTCTATGGCTACACCTTC. Translating it yields CASRPDSPVYGYTF.

This clonotype showed up just a few times. The chain combines TRBV2 with TRBJ1-1; D unclear. CDR3 length equals 14 residues. CDR1 and CDR2 (germline): SNHLY, FYNNEI. Trimming stripped 4 bases from V and 4 bases from J, with 13 bases between. Written as DNA, the CDR3 is TGTGCCAGCAGTGGGGCGAGGTCCGGCACTGAAGCTTTCTTT. It specifies CASSGARSGTEAFF.

This clonotype was counted many times. The J gene is TRBJ2-2, the V gene TRBV2; D not certain. The ends were cut back, 6 bases at V and 5 bases at J, with 19 bases in the middle. CDR1 is SNHLY and CDR2 is FYNNEI in the germline V gene. CDR3 length equals 16 residues. DNA of the CDR3: TGTGCCAGCAGAGGTCTAGGACGCCTTGGGACCGGGGAGCTGTTTTTT. Protein: CASRGLGRLGTGELFF.

This clonotype was seen many times. This chain links TRBV2 with TRBJ2-5; 8 bases fit TRBD1. Germline-derived CDR1 and CDR2 are SNHLY and FYNNEI. Trimming at V came to 10 bases and at J to 0 bases, leaving 7 bases not matched to a gene. The CDR3 covers 14 residues. The chain's CDR3 is CATQQGEYQETQYF. As DNA, the CDR3 is TGTGCCACGCAACAGGGGGAGTACCAAGAGACCCAGTACTTC.

This clonotype was detected ten times or more. The chain links TRBV20-1 to TRBJ2-7, with 8 bases lining up with TRBD2. The junction had 1 base not matched to a gene; V was cut back by 4 bases and J by 5 bases. Germline V gene data show CDR1 as DFQATT and CDR2 as SNEGSKA (reference sequence). This CDR3 is 11 amino acids long. The CDR3 region is CSAKAGDEQYF. The CDR3 bases are TGCAGTGCTAAAGCGGGAGACGAGCAGTACTTC.

This clonotype was seen ten or more times. The chain employs TRBV10-2 and TRBJ1-5, with TRBD1 matching over 8 bases. CDR1 WSHSY and CDR2 SAAADI come from the germline V gene. V was pared by 3 bases and J by 4 bases, with 5 bases of the junction left unmatched. The CDR3 runs 15 residues. CDR3: CASSDRGRGNQPQHF. DNA of the CDR3: TGCGCCAGCAGTGACAGGGGGCGAGGAAATCAGCCCCAGCATTTT.

This clonotype was detected a few times. The CDR3 spells CASSPQGRSGNTIYF. The DNA of the CDR3 is TGTGCCAGCAGTCCCCAGGGGCGCTCTGGAAACACCATATATTTT. J is TRBJ1-3 and V is TRBV27; maybe TRBD1 (6 bases). Between the trimmed V and J ends, which lost 5 bases and 0 bases, there was a span of 11 bases. The CDR3 loop spans 15 amino acids. Germline assignment: CDR1 MNHEY and CDR2 SMNVEV (reference sequence).

This clonotype was detected many times. This chain connects TRBV13 to TRBJ2-6, with TRBD1 matching over 7 bases. V trimming: 5 bases; J trimming: 6 bases; junction bases outside the gene matches: 7. Germline loops: CDR1 PRHDT, CDR2 FYEKMQ (reference sequence). This CDR3 has 15 residues. The chain's CDR3 is CASSLRTGSANVLTF. The CDR3 DNA follows: TGTGCCAGCAGCCTTAGGACAGGATCGGCCAACGTCCTGACTTTC.

There are many counts of this clonotype. This sequence joins TRBV5-1 and TRBJ1-5; D not resolved. CDR1 is SGHRS and CDR2 is YFSETQ in the germline V gene. The ends were cut back, 2 bases at V and 8 bases at J, with 8 bases in the middle. The CDR3 covers 12 residues. In DNA form, the CDR3 reads TGCGCCAGCAGCTTCGACGAAGAGCCCCAGCATTTT. Protein sequence: CASSFDEEPQHF.

This clonotype has more than one count but fewer than ten. The J gene is TRBJ1-2, the V gene TRBV4-2; the D is unclear. Germline assignment: CDR1 LGHNA and CDR2 YNFKEQ. The CDR3 consists of 15 residues. The V and J ends lost 2 bases and 1 base respectively, with 11 bases between them. The CDR3 loop is CASSQPGRYNYGYTF. The CDR3, as DNA: TGTGCCAGCAGCCAACCCGGACGGTATAACTATGGCTACACCTTC.

This clonotype was seen ten or more times. The rearrangement uses TRBV29-1 and TRBJ1-1; D call uncertain. The V gene lost 5 bases and the J gene lost 10 bases, with 14 bases spanning the gap. There are 11 residues in the CDR3. Germline CDR1 reads SQVTM; CDR2 reads ANQGSEA. CDR3 region: CSVQRHGSAFF. The CDR3 DNA is TGCAGCGTTCAACGTCATGGATCAGCTTTCTTT.

V is TRBV5-4 and J is TRBJ2-7, with 7 bases aligning to TRBD1. The CDR3 spans 14 residues. Germline values: CDR1 SGHNT, CDR2 YYREEE (reference sequence). Trimming removed 10 bases from V and 5 bases from J; junction bases left unmatched: 15. This CDR3 reads CAGVPLTGTHEQYF. For the CDR3, the DNA is TGTGCCGGCGTTCCTCTGACAGGGACCCACGAGCAGTACTTC.

This clonotype was observed many times. The CDR3 protein is CASSLFSGNTEAFF. The CDR3 DNA sequence: TGCGCCAGCAGCTTGTTTTCCGGGAACACTGAAGCTTTCTTT. This chain uses TRBV5-1 with TRBJ1-1; no firm D call. V lost 1 base and J lost 1, with 8 bases in between. Germline V lookup: CDR1 SGHRS, CDR2 YFSETQ. The CDR3 loop spans 14 amino acids. Full variable domain (missing parts from reference TRBV5-1 and TRBJ1-1): KAGVTQTPRYLIKTRGQQVTLSCSPISGHRSVSWYQQTPGQGLQFLFEYFSETQRNKGNFPGRFSGRQFSNSRSEMNVSTLELGDSALYLCASSLFSGNTEAFFGQGTRLTVV.